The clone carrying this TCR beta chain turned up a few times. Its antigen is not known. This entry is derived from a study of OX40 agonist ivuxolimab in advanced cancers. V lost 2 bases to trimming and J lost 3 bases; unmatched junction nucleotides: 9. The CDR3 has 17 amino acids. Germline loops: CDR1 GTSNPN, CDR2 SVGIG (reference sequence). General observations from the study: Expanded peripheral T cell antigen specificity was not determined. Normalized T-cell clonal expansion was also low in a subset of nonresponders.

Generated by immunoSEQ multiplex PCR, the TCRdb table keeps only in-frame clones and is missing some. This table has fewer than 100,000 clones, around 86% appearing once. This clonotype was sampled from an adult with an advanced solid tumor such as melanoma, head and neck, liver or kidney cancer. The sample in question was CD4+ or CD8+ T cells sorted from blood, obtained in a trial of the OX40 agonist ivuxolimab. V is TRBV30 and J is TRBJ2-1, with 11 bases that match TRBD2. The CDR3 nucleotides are TGTGCCTGGAGTTATAGCGGGAGGGGACTAAGCTACAATGAGCAGTTCTTC. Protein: CAWSYSGRGLSYNEQFF.